This T cell receptor beta chain emerged from a study of TIL therapy for anti-PD-1-resistant metastatic lung cancer. Looking at the study overall: Half of patients were current or former smokers.

This was the immunoSEQ v3 assay. Here immunoSEQ multiplex PCR was the method, and the copy in TCRdb shows in-frame clones only, minus some. Among about 15,000 clones, about 83% were seen once, and the ten largest hold about 0.9%. Specified time point: pre-treatment sample, taken before nivolumab and TIL therapy. In germline, CDR1 is LGHNA, CDR2 YSLEER. The CDR3 is 16 residues long. V was pared by 5 bases and J by 5 bases, with 12 bases of the junction left unmatched. Sample: blood, taken at baseline. This sequence was found in a person between 25 and 79 years old with non-small cell lung cancer. This chain joins TRBV4-3 and TRBJ1-2; 9 nucleotides align to TRBD1. CDR3 sequence reads: CASSSTGTGRVYGYTF. The CDR3, as DNA: TGCGCCAGCAGCTCCACCGGGACAGGGAGAGTTTATGGCTACACCTTC.